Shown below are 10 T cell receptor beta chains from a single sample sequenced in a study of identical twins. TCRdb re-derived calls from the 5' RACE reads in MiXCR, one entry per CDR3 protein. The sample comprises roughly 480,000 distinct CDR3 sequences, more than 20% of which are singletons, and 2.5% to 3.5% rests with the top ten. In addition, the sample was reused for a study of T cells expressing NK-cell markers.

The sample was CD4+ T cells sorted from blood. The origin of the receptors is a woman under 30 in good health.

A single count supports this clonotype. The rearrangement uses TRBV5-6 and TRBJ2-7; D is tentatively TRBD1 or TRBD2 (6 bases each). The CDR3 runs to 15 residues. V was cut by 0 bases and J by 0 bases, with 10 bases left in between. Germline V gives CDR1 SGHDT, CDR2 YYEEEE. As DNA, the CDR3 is TGTGCCAGCAGCTTGGCCTGGGGGGCCTCCTACGAGCAGTACTTC. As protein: CASSLAWGASYEQYF.

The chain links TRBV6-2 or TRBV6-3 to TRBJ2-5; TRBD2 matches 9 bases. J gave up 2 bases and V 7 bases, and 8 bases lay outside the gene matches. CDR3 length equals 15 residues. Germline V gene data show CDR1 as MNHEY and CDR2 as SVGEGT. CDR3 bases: TGTGCCAGCAATCAGGGACTAGCAATACAAGAGACCCAGTACTTC. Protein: CASNQGLAIQETQYF.

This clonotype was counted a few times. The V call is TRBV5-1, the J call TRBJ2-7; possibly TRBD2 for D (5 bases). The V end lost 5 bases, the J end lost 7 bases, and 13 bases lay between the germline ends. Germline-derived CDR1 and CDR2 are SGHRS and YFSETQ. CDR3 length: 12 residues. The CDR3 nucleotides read TGCGCCAGCAGTTCTGGGAGCGAGGAGCAGTACTTC. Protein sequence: CASSSGSEEQYF. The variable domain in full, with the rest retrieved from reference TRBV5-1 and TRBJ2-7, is KAGVTQTPRYLIKTRGQQVTLSCSPISGHRSVSWYQQTPGQGLQFLFEYFSETQRNKGNFPGRFSGRQFSNSRSEMNVSTLELGDSALYLCASSSGSEEQYFGPGTRLTVT.

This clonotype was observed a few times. The CDR3 nucleotides read TGTGCCAGCAGCTTAGGACTAGCGGTCGAGACCCAGTACTTC. Translating it yields CASSLGLAVETQYF. The chain couples TRBV7-9 to TRBJ2-5; 9 nucleotides align to TRBD2. The CDR3 extends over 14 amino acids. Germline values: CDR1 SEHNR, CDR2 FQNEAQ (reference sequence). Trimming cost V 1 base and J 5 bases; bases outside gene matches: 2.

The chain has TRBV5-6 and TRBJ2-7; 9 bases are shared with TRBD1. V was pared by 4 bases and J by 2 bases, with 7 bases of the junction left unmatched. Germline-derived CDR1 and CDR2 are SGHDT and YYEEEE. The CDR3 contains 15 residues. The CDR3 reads CASSGRDRVPYEQYF. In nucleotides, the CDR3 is TGTGCCAGCAGCGGCCGGGACAGGGTCCCCTACGAGCAGTACTTC. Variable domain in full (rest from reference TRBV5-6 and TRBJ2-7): DAGVTQSPTHLIKTRGQQVTLRCSPKSGHDTVSWYQQALGQGPQFIFQYYEEEERQRGNFPDRFSGHQFPNYSSELNVNALLLGDSALYLCASSGRDRVPYEQYFGPGTRLTVT.

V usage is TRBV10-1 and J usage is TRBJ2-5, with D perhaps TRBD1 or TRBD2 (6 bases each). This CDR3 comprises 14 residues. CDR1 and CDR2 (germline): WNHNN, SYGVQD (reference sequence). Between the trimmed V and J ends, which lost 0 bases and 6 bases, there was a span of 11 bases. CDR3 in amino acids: CASSESPGAKTQYF. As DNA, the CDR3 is TGCGCCAGCAGTGAGTCGCCGGGGGCAAAGACCCAGTACTTC.

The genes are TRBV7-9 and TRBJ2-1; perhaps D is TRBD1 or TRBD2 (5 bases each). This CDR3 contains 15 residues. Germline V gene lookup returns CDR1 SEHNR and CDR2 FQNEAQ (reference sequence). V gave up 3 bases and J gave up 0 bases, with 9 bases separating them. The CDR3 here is CASSLKGSSYNEQFF. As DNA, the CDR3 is TGTGCCAGCAGCTTGAAGGGGAGCTCCTACAATGAGCAGTTCTTC.

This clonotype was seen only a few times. CDR3 sequence reads: CASTRGQGEQFF. The CDR3 DNA sequence: TGTGCCAGTACCCGGGGGCAGGGTGAGCAGTTCTTC. The chain combines TRBV6-5 with TRBJ2-1; D tentatively reads TRBD1 or TRBD2 (6 bases each). CDR1 MNHEY and CDR2 SVGAGI come from the germline V gene. Trimming stripped 9 bases from V and 9 bases from J, with 15 bases between. The CDR3 is 12 amino acids.

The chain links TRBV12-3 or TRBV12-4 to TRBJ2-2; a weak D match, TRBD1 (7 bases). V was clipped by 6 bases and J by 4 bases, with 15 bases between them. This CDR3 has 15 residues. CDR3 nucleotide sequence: TGTGCCAGCAGGCTATCAGGGGGGTCCACCGGGGAGCTGTTTTTT. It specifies CASRLSGGSTGELFF.

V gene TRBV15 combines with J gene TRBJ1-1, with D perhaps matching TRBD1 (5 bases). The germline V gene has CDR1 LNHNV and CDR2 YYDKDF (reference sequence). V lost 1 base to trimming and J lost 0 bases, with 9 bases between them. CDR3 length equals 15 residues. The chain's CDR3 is CATSRGGDVNTEAFF. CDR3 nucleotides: TGTGCCACCAGCAGAGGGGGGGACGTGAACACTGAAGCTTTCTTT.